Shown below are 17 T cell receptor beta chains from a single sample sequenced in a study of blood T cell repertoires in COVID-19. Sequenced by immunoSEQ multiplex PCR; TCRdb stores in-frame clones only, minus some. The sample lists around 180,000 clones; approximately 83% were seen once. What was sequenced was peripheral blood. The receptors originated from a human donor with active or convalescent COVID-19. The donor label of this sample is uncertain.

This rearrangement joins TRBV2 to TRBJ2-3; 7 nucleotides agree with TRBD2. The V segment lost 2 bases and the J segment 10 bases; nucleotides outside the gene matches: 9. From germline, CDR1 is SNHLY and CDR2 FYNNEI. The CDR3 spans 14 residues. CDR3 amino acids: CASSEIGAGVAQYF. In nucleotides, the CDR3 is TGTGCCAGCAGTGAAATAGGGGCGGGAGTAGCGCAGTATTTT.

The CDR3 protein is CATSTGGRKTDTQYF. The CDR3 DNA reads TGTGCCACGTCCACAGGGGGGCGCAAAACAGATACGCAGTATTTT. The chain is built from TRBV28 and TRBJ2-3; 8 bases are shared with TRBD1. With V trimmed by 10 bases and J by 3 bases, 12 bases remained unmatched. The CDR3 runs to 15 residues. In germline, CDR1 is MDHEN, CDR2 SYDVKM.

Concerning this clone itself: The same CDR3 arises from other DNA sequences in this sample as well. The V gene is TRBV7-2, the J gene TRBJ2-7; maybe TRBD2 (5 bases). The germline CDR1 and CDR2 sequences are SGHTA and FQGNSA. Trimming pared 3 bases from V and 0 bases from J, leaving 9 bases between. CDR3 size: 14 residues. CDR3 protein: CASSFLAGSYEQYF. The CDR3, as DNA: TGTGCCAGCAGCTTTTTGGCGGGCTCCTACGAGCAGTACTTC.

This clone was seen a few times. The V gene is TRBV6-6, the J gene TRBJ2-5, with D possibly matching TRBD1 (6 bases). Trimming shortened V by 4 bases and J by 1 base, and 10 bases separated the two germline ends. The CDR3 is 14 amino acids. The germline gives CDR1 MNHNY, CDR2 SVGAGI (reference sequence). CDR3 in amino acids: CASSSRTAQETQYF. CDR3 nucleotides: TGTGCCAGCAGTTCTCGGACAGCCCAAGAGACCCAGTACTTC.

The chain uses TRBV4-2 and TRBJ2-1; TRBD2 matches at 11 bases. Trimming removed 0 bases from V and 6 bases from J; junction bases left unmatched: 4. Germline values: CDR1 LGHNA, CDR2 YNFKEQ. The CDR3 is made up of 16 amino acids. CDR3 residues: CASSQDLAGGFNEQFF. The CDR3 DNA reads TGTGCCAGCAGCCAAGATTTAGCGGGAGGGTTCAATGAGCAGTTCTTC.

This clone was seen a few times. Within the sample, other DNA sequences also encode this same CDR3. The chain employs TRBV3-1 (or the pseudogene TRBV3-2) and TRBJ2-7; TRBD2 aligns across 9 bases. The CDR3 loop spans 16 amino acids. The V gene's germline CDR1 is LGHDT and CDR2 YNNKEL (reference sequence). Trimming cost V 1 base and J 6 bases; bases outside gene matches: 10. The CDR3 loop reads CASSQGRGGGAAEQYF. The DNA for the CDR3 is TGTGCCAGCAGCCAAGGTCGGGGCGGGGGGGCCGCCGAGCAGTACTTC.

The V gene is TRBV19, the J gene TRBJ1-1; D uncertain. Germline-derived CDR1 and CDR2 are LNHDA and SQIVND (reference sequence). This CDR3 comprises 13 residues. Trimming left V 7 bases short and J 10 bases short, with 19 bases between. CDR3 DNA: TGTGCCAGTAAAGTCGACTTTAGTATTCTAGCTTTCTTT. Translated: CASKVDFSILAFF.

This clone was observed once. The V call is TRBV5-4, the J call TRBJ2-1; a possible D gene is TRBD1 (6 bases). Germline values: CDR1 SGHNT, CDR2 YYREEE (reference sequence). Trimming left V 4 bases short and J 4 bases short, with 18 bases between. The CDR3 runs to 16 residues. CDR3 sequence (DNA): TGTGCCAGCAGCCTACCACGGACAGACTTGTACAATGAGCAGTTCTTC. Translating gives CASSLPRTDLYNEQFF.

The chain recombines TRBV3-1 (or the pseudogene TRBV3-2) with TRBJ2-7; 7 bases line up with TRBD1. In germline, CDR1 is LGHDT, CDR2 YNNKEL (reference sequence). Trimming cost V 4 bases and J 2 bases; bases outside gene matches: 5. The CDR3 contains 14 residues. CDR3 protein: CASSRSGTAYEQYF. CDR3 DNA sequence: TGTGCCAGCAGCCGTTCCGGGACAGCCTACGAGCAGTACTTC.

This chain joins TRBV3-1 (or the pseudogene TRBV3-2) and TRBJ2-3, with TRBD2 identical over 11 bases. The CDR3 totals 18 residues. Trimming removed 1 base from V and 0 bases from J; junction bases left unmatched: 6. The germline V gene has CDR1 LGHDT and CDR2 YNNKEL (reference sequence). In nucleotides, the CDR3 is TGTGCCAGCAGCCAAGGGATGACTAGCGGGGCTAGCACAGATACGCAGTATTTT. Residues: CASSQGMTSGASTDTQYF.

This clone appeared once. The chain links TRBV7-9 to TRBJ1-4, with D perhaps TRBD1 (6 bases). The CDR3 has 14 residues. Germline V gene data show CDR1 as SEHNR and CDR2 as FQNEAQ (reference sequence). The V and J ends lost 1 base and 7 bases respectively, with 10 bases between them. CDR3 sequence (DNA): TGTGCCAGCAGCTTAGGACAGGCTTTTGAAAAACTGTTTTTT. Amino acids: CASSLGQAFEKLFF.

CDR3 sequence reads: CASSSGRGTDTQYF. Here the CDR3 DNA reads TGCGCCAGCAGTAGCGGGAGGGGCACAGATACGCAGTATTTT. This rearrangement joins TRBV5-1 to TRBJ2-3; TRBD2 aligns across 11 bases. V gave up 5 bases and J gave up 1 base; unmatched junction bases: 0. The CDR3 spans 14 residues. Germline V gene sequence: CDR1 SGHRS, CDR2 YFSETQ.

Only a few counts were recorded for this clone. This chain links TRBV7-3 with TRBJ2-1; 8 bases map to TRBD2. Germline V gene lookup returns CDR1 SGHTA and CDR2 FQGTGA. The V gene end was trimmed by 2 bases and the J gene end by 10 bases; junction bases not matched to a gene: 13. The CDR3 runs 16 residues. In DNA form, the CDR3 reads TGTGCCAGCAGCTTACGGGGTAGCGGGACCTCTGGGGAGCAGTTCTTC. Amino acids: CASSLRGSGTSGEQFF.

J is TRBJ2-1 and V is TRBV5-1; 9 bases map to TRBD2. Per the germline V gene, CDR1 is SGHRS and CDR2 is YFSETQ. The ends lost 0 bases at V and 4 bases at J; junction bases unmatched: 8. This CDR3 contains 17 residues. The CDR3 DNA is TGCGCCAGCAGCTTGGAGCCTAGCGGGGACTGGTACAATGAGCAGTTCTTC. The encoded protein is CASSLEPSGDWYNEQFF.

The CDR3 DNA sequence: TGTGCCTGGAGTGTCTCGAGGACTAGCGGGTGGCGAGGTGAGCAGTTCTTC. This encodes CAWSVSRTSGWRGEQFF. The rearrangement links TRBV30 to TRBJ2-1; TRBD2 matches at 11 bases. The J segment lost 9 bases and the V segment lost 0 bases, leaving 13 bases of the junction unmatched. The CDR3 runs to 17 residues. The germline V gene encodes CDR1 GTSNPN and CDR2 SVGIG (reference sequence).

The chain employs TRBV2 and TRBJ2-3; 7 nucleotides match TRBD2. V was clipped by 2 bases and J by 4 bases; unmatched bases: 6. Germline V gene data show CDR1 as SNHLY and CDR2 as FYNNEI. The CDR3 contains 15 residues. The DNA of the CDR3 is TGTGCCAGCAGTGAAATGGCGGGAGAAGCAGATACGCAGTATTTT. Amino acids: CASSEMAGEADTQYF. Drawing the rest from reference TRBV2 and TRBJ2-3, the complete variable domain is EPEVTQTPSHQVTQMGQEVILRCVPISNHLYFYWYRQILGQKVEFLVSFYNNEISEKSEIFDDQFSVERPDGSNFTLKIRSTKLEDSAMYFCASSEMAGEADTQYFGPGTRLTVL.

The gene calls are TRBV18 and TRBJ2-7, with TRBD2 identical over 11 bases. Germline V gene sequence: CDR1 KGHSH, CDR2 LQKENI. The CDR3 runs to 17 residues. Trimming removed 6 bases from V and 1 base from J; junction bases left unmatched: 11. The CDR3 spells CASSPKGTSGSSYEQYF. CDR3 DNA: TGTGCCAGCTCCCCAAAAGGAACTAGCGGGAGTTCCTACGAGCAGTACTTC. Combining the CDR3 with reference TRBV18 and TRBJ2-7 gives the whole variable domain NAGVMQNPRHLVRRRGQEARLRCSPMKGHSHVYWYRQLPEEGLKFMVYLQKENIIDESGMPKERFSAEFPKEGPSILRIQQVVRGDSAAYFCASSPKGTSGSSYEQYFGPGTRLTVT.